This is a list of T cell receptor beta chains from one sample in a study of T cells in tuberculosis. The repertoire was sequenced with immunoSEQ multiplex PCR; TCRdb's copy has only in-frame clones and lacks some. The table has approximately 58,000 clones, nearly 90% seen once; the top ten hold roughly a fifth. The sample taken for sequencing was CD1b-GMM tetramer-negative cells sorted from PBMCs. Receptors were obtained from an adult woman with latent tuberculosis. Both conserved end residues are part of each CDR3. Fields, in order: V gene, D gene, clone size, J gene, CDR3 DNA, CDR3 protein. A D gene is named only where the DNA matches it firmly. Expanded clones get a size class; other rows say once, few or many, or leave the size out.

>TRBV4-1|TRBD2|.|TRBJ2-3
TGCGCCAGCAGCCAACTAGCGGGGGGTACAGATACGCAGTATTTT
CASSQLAGGTDTQYF
>TRBV5-1|.|.|TRBJ1-6
TGCGCCAGCAGCTTGTCGGGGTGGAATAATTCACCCCTCCACTTT
CASSLSGWNNSPLHF
>TRBV4-2|.|.|TRBJ1-2
TGTGCCAGCAGCCAAGATACAGGAAAGAACTATGGCTACACCTTC
CASSQDTGKNYGYTF
>TRBV28|TRBD1|.|TRBJ1-5
TGTGCCAGCAGTTTCGAGACAGGGGGGGATAGCAATCAGCCCCAGCATTTT
CASSFETGGDSNQPQHF
>TRBV19|.|.|TRBJ1-5
TGTGCCAGTAGTATTATCGGTAATCAGCCCCAGCATTTT
CASSIIGNQPQHF
>TRBV7-2|.|.|TRBJ1-1
TGTGCCAGCAGCTTGGGACATTACGAAGCTTTCTTT
CASSLGHYEAFF
>TRBV19|TRBD1|.|TRBJ1-2
TGTGCCAGTAGTATAGATCAGGGGACAGGGAGAGGCTATGGCTACACCTTC
CASSIDQGTGRGYGYTF
>TRBV27|.|.|TRBJ1-5
TGTGCCAGCAGTTTAGGTTCAGGGAAGGGCAATCAGCCCCAGCATTTT
CASSLGSGKGNQPQHF
>TRBV27|TRBD1|.|TRBJ2-7
TGTGCCAGCAGTAGCGCAGGGGGTTACGAGCAGTACTTC
CASSSAGGYEQYF
>TRBV7-6|TRBD1|.|TRBJ2-1
TGTGCCAGCAGCATGAGGACAGGGGGACGCAATGAGCAGTTCTTC
CASSMRTGGRNEQFF
>TRBV30|TRBD1|.|TRBJ1-5
TGTGCCTGGAGTGAGGTGACAGGGCGGAGACCCCAGCATTTT
CAWSEVTGRRPQHF
>TRBV5-8|TRBD2|.|TRBJ2-7
TGTGCCAGCACCGGTAGCGGGAGTTCCTACGAGCAGTACTTC
CASTGSGSSYEQYF
>TRBV6-5|TRBD1|.|TRBJ2-7
TGTGCCAGCAGAAACCAGCGGGACAGGGGCTACGAGCAGTACTTC
CASRNQRDRGYEQYF
>TRBV29-1|.|.|TRBJ2-7
TGCAGCGTTGCGAAGGACACACCCTACGAGCAGTACTTC
CSVAKDTPYEQYF
>TRBV30|.|.|TRBJ2-2
TGTGCCTGGAGTTCAACTAGCTTCAACGGGGAGCTGTTTTTT
CAWSSTSFNGELFF
>TRBV4-1|.|.|TRBJ2-1
TGCGCCAGCAGCCCCGGACAGTTGTTGGATGAGCAGTTCTTC
CASSPGQLLDEQFF
>TRBV7-6|.|once|TRBJ2-7
TGTGCCAGCAGCAATCAGGAGGGCCACGAGCAGTACTTC
CASSNQEGHEQYF
>TRBV7-9|TRBD1|few|TRBJ1-1
TGTGCCAGCAGTTCCAGGGGGATAGGCACTGAAGCTTTCTTT
CASSSRGIGTEAFF
>TRBV5-8|.|once|TRBJ2-7
TGTGCCAGCAGCTTCTTTCGGTACGAGCAGTACTTC
CASSFFRYEQYF
>TRBV6-6|TRBD1|once|TRBJ1-1
TGTGCCAGCAAACCAGGGGGGCACACTGAAGCTTTCTTT
CASKPGGHTEAFF
>TRBV4-1|TRBD1|.|TRBJ2-7
TGCGCCAGCAGCGCTAGCCAACAGGGGTACTACGAGCAGTACTTC
CASSASQQGYYEQYF
>TRBV7-8|.|.|TRBJ1-2
TGTGCCAGCAGCTTAAGCAGGGTCGGCTACACCTTC
CASSLSRVGYTF
>TRBV11-3|.|.|TRBJ1-2
TGTGCCAGCAGCTTAGCGTTGCGGAGTAACTATGGCTACACCTTC
CASSLALRSNYGYTF